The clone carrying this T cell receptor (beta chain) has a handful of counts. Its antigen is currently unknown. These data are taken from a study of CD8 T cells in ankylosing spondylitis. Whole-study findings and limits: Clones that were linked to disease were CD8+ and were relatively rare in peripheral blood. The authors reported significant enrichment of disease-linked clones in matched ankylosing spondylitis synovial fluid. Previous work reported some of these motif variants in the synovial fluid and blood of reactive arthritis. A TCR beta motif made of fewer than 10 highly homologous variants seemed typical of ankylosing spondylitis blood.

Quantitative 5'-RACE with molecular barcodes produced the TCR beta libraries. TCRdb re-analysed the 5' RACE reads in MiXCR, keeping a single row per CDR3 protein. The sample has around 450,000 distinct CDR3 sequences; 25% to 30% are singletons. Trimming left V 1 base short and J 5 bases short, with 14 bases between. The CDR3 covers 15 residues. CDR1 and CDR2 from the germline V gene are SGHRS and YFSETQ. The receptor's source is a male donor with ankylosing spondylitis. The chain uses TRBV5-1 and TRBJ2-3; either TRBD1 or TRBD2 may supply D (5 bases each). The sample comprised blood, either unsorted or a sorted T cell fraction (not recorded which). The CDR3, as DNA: TGCGCCAGCAGCTTGATGTCGGGAAGGGGAGATACGCAGTATTTT. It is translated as CASSLMSGRGDTQYF.